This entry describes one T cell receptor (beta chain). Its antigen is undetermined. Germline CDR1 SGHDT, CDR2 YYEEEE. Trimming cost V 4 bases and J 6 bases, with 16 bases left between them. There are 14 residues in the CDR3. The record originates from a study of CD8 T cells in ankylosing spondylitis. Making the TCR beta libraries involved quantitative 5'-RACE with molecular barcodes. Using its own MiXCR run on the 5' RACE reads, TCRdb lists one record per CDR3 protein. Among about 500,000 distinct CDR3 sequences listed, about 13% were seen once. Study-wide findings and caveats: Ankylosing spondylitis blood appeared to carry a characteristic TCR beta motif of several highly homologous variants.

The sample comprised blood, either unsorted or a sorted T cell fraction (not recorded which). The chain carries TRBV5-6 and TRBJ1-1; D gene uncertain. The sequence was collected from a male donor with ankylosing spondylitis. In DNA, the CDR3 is TGTGCCAGCAGCCCCTTGGGTCAAAGGGCTGAAGCTTTCTTT. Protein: CASSPLGQRAEAFF. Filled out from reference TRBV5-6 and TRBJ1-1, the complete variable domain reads DAGVTQSPTHLIKTRGQQVTLRCSPKSGHDTVSWYQQALGQGPQFIFQYYEEEERQRGNFPDRFSGHQFPNYSSELNVNALLLGDSALYLCASSPLGQRAEAFFGQGTRLTVV.